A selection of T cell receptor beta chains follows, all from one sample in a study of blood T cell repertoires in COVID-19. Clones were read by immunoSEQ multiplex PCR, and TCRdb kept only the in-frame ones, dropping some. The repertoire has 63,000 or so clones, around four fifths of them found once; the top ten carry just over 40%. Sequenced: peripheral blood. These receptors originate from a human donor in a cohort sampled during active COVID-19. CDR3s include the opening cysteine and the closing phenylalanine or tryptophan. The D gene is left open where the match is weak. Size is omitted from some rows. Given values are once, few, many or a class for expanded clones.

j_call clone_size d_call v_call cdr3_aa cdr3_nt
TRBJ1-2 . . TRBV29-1 CSVESSRGDGYTF TGCAGCGTTGAATCTAGCAGGGGAGATGGCTACACCTTC
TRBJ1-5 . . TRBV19 CASSADQGGHQPQHF TGTGCCAGTAGTGCGGACCAGGGAGGCCATCAGCCCCAGCATTTT
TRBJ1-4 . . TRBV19 CASSIGTSTNEKLFF TGTGCCAGTAGTATCGGGACTTCAACTAATGAAAAACTGTTTTTT
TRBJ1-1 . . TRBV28 CASSSPGEIGTEAFF TGTGCCAGCAGTTCCCCAGGGGAAATTGGCACTGAAGCTTTCTTT
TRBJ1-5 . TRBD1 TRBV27 CASSLGQGRGNQPQHF TGTGCCAGCAGTTTGGGACAGGGCAGAGGAAATCAGCCCCAGCATTTT
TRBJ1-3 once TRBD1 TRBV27 CASSSQGDRGNTIYF TGTGCCAGCAGTTCCCAAGGGGACAGGGGAAACACCATATATTTT
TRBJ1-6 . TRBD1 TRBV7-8 CASSSTRQGNSPLHF TGTGCCAGCAGCTCAACTCGACAGGGGAATTCACCCCTCCACTTT
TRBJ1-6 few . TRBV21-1 CASSKFPGQGEVPLHF TGTGCCAGCAGCAAATTCCCGGGACAGGGGGAAGTACCCCTCCACTTT
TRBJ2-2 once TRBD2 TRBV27 CASSRAGTSANTGELFF TGTGCCAGCAGCCGAGCGGGGACTAGCGCGAACACCGGGGAGCTGTTTTTT
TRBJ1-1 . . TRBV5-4 CASSFGNTEAFF TGTGCCAGCAGCTTCGGGAACACTGAAGCTTTCTTT
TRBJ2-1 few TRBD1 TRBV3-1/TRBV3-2 CASSQGQGTGEVNEQFF TGTGCCAGCAGCCAAGGGCAGGGGACAGGGGAGGTTAATGAGCAGTTCTTC
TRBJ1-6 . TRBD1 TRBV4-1 CASSQGLTGGENSPLHF TGCGCCAGCAGCCAGGGCCTCACAGGGGGTGAAAATTCACCCCTCCACTTT
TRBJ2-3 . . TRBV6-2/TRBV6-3 CASSYEAGKSDTQYF TGTGCCAGCAGTTACGAGGCGGGGAAGTCAGATACGCAGTATTTT
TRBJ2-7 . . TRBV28 CASSLGVTGPSYEQYF TGTGCCAGCAGTTTGGGTGTTACAGGGCCCTCCTACGAGCAGTACTTC
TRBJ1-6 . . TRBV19 CASSEIRYNSPLHF TGTGCCAGTAGCGAGATACGGTATAATTCACCCCTCCACTTT
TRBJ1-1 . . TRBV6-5 CASRGVTEAFF TGTGCCAGCAGGGGAGTCACTGAAGCTTTCTTT
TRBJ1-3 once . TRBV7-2 CASQMGILNTIYF TGTGCCAGCCAGATGGGCATTCTAAACACCATATATTTT
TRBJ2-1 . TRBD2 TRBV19 CASSRGTSAYRPYNEQFF TGTGCCAGTAGTAGGGGGACTAGCGCTTACAGGCCCTACAATGAGCAGTTCTTC
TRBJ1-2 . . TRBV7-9 CASSKTGTLHSGYTF TGTGCCAGCAGCAAGACAGGCACCTTACATAGTGGCTACACCTTC
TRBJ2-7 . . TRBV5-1 CASSLFGDSSYEQYF TGCGCCAGCAGCTTGTTCGGGGATAGCTCCTACGAGCAGTACTTC
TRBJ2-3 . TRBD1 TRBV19 CASSPRGTGWDTQYF TGTGCCAGTAGTCCGCGGGGGACAGGGTGGGATACGCAGTATTTT
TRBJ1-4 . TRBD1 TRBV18 CASSPLTGAGEKLFF TGTGCCAGCTCACCGCTGACAGGGGCGGGTGAAAAACTGTTTTTT
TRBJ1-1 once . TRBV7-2 CASSSDSHTEAFF TGTGCCAGCAGCTCGGACAGCCACACTGAAGCTTTCTTT
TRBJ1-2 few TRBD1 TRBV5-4 CASSQGQGRTNYGYTF TGTGCCAGCAGCCAGGGACAGGGAAGAACTAACTATGGCTACACCTTC
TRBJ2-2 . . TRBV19 CASSGLSPGELFF TGTGCCAGTAGCGGACTGAGCCCCGGGGAGCTGTTTTTT
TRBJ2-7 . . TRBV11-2 CASSSQYEQYF TGTGCCAGCAGCTCACAGTACGAGCAGTACTTC
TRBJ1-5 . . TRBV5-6 CASSLLGGRGGNQPQHF TGTGCCAGCAGCCTCTTAGGTGGGAGGGGAGGCAATCAGCCCCAGCATTTT
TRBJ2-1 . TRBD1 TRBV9 CASSVQTGAVNEQFF TGTGCCAGCAGCGTCCAGACAGGGGCCGTCAATGAGCAGTTCTTC
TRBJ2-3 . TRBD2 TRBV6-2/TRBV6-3 CASSPSGGDTDTQYF TGTGCCAGCAGTCCATCGGGGGGGGACACAGATACGCAGTATTTT
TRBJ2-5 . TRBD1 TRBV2 CASTRTGEETQYF TGTGCCAGCACCCGGACAGGGGAAGAGACCCAGTACTTC
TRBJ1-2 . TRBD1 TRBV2 CASSGQGRNGYTF TGTGCCAGCTCCGGACAGGGAAGAAACGGCTACACCTTC
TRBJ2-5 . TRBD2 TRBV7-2 CASSRRGTSGGQQETQYF TGTGCCAGCAGCCGTAGGGGGACTAGCGGGGGACAACAAGAGACCCAGTACTTC
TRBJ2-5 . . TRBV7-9 CASSFLDSQYF TGTGCCAGCAGCTTCCTTGATAGCCAGTACTTC
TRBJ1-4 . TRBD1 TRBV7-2 CASSFPSTGGEKLFF TGTGCCAGCAGCTTCCCGTCGACAGGGGGGGAAAAACTGTTTTTT
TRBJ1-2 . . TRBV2 CASLKPRNYGYTF TGTGCCAGCCTAAAACCCCGAAACTATGGCTACACCTTC
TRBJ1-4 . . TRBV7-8 CASSLVAGRVTNEKLFF TGTGCCAGCAGCTTAGTTGCAGGGAGGGTTACTAATGAAAAACTGTTTTTT
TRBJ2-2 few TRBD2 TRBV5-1 CASSFGGGSNTGELFF TGCGCCAGCAGCTTCGGCGGGGGATCGAACACCGGGGAGCTGTTTTTT
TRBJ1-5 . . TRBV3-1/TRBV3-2 CASSRGDWQPQHF TGTGCCAGCAGCCGGGGGGATTGGCAGCCCCAGCATTTT
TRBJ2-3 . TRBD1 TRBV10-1 CASGGQETDTQYF TGCGCCAGCGGAGGACAGGAAACAGATACGCAGTATTTT
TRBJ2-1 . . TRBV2 CAAWVGQGGGNEQFF TGTGCCGCCTGGGTCGGGCAGGGAGGAGGCAATGAGCAGTTCTTC
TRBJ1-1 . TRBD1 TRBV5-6 CASSLLTGVGQNTEAFF TGTGCCAGCAGCCTATTGACAGGGGTTGGGCAGAACACTGAAGCTTTCTTT
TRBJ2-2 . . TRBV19 CASRPGEYNTGELFF TGTGCCAGTAGACCCGGGGAATACAACACCGGGGAGCTGTTTTTT
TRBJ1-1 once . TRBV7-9 CASSQAGTEAFF TGTGCCAGCAGCCAAGCCGGTACTGAAGCTTTCTTT
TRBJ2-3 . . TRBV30 CAWRKTSSDTQYF TGTGCCTGGAGGAAAACTAGCTCAGATACGCAGTATTTT
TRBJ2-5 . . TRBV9 CASSVGGEQETQYF TGTGCCAGCAGCGTAGGCGGAGAGCAAGAGACCCAGTACTTC
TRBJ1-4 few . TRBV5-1 CASSFQTGQDNEKLFF TGCGCCAGCAGCTTCCAAACAGGGCAGGATAATGAAAAACTGTTTTTT